This T cell receptor (beta chain) was identified in a study of cytomegalovirus exposure and HLA in healthy donors. The PCR was carried out with 60 Vbeta primers and 13 Jbeta primers. The method was immunoSEQ multiplex PCR; TCRdb's version includes in-frame clones alone and lacks a portion of them. Here the sample spans some 140,000 clones, about 80% being singletons. The ends were cut back, 3 bases at V and 6 bases at J, with 10 bases in the middle. The CDR3 spans 12 residues. Germline V gene data show CDR1 as SGDLS and CDR2 as YYNGEE. The chain has TRBV9 and TRBJ2-7; D not resolved. Input material: PBMCs. The source is a male donor in good health and CMV-seropositive. CDR3 bases: TGTGCCAGCAGCGCCGCCTCAGGCGAGCAGTACTTC. As protein: CASSAASGEQYF.